This T cell receptor (beta chain) comes out of a study of blood T cell repertoires in COVID-19. Turning to the study itself: Nucleic acid was either cDNA or gDNA, and it came from T cells, B-cell-depleted T cells, or PBMCs.

The V segment lost 3 bases and the J segment 2 bases; nucleotides outside the gene matches: 3. Germline loops: CDR1 SGHAT, CDR2 FQNNGV. This CDR3 comprises 15 residues. The protocol was immunoSEQ multiplex PCR, while the TCRdb copy is restricted to in-frame clones and leaves out a portion. The top ten clones hold 8.5% to 10% of a sample with about 250,000 clones, approximately 82% of them seen once. The clonotype originates from a man aged 35 to 55 with active or convalescent COVID-19. The chain uses TRBV11-2 and TRBJ2-2; 7 positions match TRBD2. The sample comprised peripheral blood. The CDR3 nucleotides are TGTGCCAGCAGCTTTCGGGACTATAACACCGGGGAGCTGTTTTTT. This sequence encodes CASSFRDYNTGELFF.